The TCR beta chain under discussion was sequenced for a study of cytomegalovirus exposure and HLA in healthy donors. Study information: It was reported in a later analysis that the 90 to 150 validation repertoires used the same platform as the roughly 670 first-cohort repertoires. Study-level results: Reported results showed that the classifier diagnosed cytomegalovirus status with high specificity and sensitivity.

TCRdb keeps only in-frame clones here, not all; method: immunoSEQ multiplex PCR. The data hold over 200,000 clones, with 88% observed a single time. The germline V and J ends were trimmed by 3 bases and 2 bases, with 14 bases remaining between them. This CDR3 is 15 amino acids long. Germline assignment: CDR1 KGHSH and CDR2 LQKENI. Note on this clone: As yet, its antigen is unknown.

This chain connects TRBV18 to TRBJ2-7; TRBD1 is a possible D gene (6 bases). The sequenced sample was PBMCs. The TCR sequence derives from a woman in her late teens or twenties in good health and CMV-seronegative. The CDR3 reads CASSPSDRPAYEQYF. The CDR3 bases are TGTGCCAGCTCACCCTCGGACAGACCGGCCTACGAGCAGTACTTC.